This entry lists 12 T cell receptor beta chains sequenced from one sample in a study of T cell responses to AZD1222 COVID-19 vaccine. The method was immunoSEQ multiplex PCR; TCRdb's version includes in-frame clones alone and lacks a portion of them. The sample carries approximately 150,000 clones, roughly 93% recorded once. Source: peripheral blood, taken on day 0 of AZD1222 vaccination. The receptors come from an adult in good health.

This chain joins TRBV10-3 and TRBJ1-2; 8 bases line up with TRBD1. V lost 11 bases to trimming and J lost 6 bases; unmatched junction nucleotides: 11. The CDR3 loop spans 13 amino acids. Germline V gene lookup returns CDR1 ENHRY and CDR2 SYGVKD. Here the CDR3 DNA reads TGTGCCGCCACAGGCGACAGGGGCCATGGCTACACCTTC. As protein: CAATGDRGHGYTF.

The V call is TRBV6-2 or TRBV6-3, the J call TRBJ1-1, with D maybe TRBD1 (6 bases). Trimming removed 2 bases from V and 13 bases from J, with 17 bases in between. CDR3 size: 13 residues. Per germline, CDR1 MNHEY and CDR2 SVGEGT. CDR3 region: CASSYGLQGLGFF. CDR3 DNA sequence: TGTGCCAGCAGTTACGGCTTACAGGGCCTAGGTTTCTTT.

The chain has TRBV7-6 and TRBJ1-4, with D perhaps matching TRBD1 (6 bases). This CDR3 contains 14 residues. Germline CDR1 and CDR2: SGHVS and FNYEAQ. V lost 5 bases and J 8 bases, leaving 15 bases between the germline ends. The CDR3 region has the DNA TGTGCCAGCAGCACGACGGGACAAAGAGAAAAACTGTTTTTT. It yields the protein CASSTTGQREKLFF.

This chain joins TRBV6-5 and TRBJ1-5; TRBD1 agrees at 9 bases. CDR1 is MNHEY and CDR2 is SVGAGI in the germline V gene. V gave up 0 bases and J gave up 6 bases; unmatched junction bases: 6. The CDR3 consists of 16 residues. CDR3 coding DNA: TGTGCCAGCAGTTACTCGGGACAGGGACTGGGTCAGCCCCAGCATTTT. Translation: CASSYSGQGLGQPQHF.

V and J are TRBV5-1 and TRBJ1-4, with D maybe TRBD1 (6 bases). The CDR3 contains 14 residues. Germline V gene sequence: CDR1 SGHRS, CDR2 YFSETQ. V lost 2 bases and J lost 6, with 11 bases in between. Written as DNA, the CDR3 is TGCGCCAGCAGCTTTGGGGGCGTAGATGAAAAACTGTTTTTT. Protein product: CASSFGGVDEKLFF.

CDR3 sequence: CASSEYGGAEKLFF. The DNA for the CDR3 is TGTGCCAGCAGTGAATATGGGGGAGCTGAAAAACTGTTTTTT. The chain recombines TRBV25-1 with TRBJ1-4, with D perhaps matching TRBD1 (5 bases). The CDR3 covers 14 residues. Per the germline V gene, CDR1 is MGHDK and CDR2 is SYGVNS. Deletions cut 0 bases from V and 7 bases from J, with 9 bases between.

The genes are TRBV24-1 and TRBJ2-3; 12 bases are a match to TRBD2. The CDR3 contains 14 residues. With 5 bases clipped from V and 8 bases from J, the junction kept 4 bases outside the gene matches. In germline, CDR1 is KGHDR, CDR2 SFDVKD. For the CDR3, the DNA is TGTGCCACCAGTGCTAGCGGGGGGGCTACTACGCAGTATTTT. Translation gives CATSASGGATTQYF.

The chain carries TRBV3-1 (or the pseudogene TRBV3-2) and TRBJ1-5; tentative D call: TRBD1 (5 bases). Germline CDR1 reads LGHDT; CDR2 reads YNNKEL (reference sequence). The length of the CDR3 is 13 residues. Trimming stripped 4 bases from V and 5 bases from J, with 9 bases between. CDR3 residues: CASSPGLDQPQHF. The CDR3 DNA sequence: TGTGCCAGCAGCCCAGGGCTTGATCAGCCCCAGCATTTT.

The V and J genes are TRBV27 and TRBJ1-2, with D possibly being TRBD1 (5 bases). The CDR3 consists of 13 residues. V shed 2 bases and J shed 8 bases, with 12 bases lying between them. The germline V gene encodes CDR1 MNHEY and CDR2 SMNVEV (reference sequence). CDR3 nucleotides: TGTGCCAGCAGTTTAGGGGGGTCGGAAGGCTACACCTTC. Translation gives CASSLGGSEGYTF.

This chain uses TRBV6-1 with TRBJ1-1; 7 nucleotides agree with TRBD1. This CDR3 region has 15 residues. The V and J ends lost 1 base and 6 bases, in that order; junction bases with no gene match: 8. The germline CDR1 and CDR2 sequences are MNHNS and SASEGT. CDR3 DNA sequence: TGTGCCAGCAGTGAAGTTGGCAGGGGGACCCCTGAAGCTTTCTTT. Translation gives CASSEVGRGTPEAFF.

V gene TRBV20-1 combines with J gene TRBJ1-1; perhaps TRBD1 as D (5 bases). Germline CDR1 and CDR2: DFQATT and SNEGSKA (reference sequence). The CDR3 is made up of 11 amino acids. V was clipped by 6 bases and J by 10 bases, with 15 bases between them. CDR3 DNA sequence: TGCAGTGCCGACAGACCCGGCGGAGCTTTCTTT. This translates into CSADRPGGAFF.

This chain uses TRBV9 with TRBJ2-6; D might be TRBD2 (5 bases). This CDR3 is built from 21 residues. Trimming stripped 3 bases from V and 2 bases from J, with 27 bases between. CDR1 is SGDLS, CDR2 YYNGEE, per germline. The CDR3 DNA sequence: TGTGCCAGCAGCGCGAGGATACGCGAGGAGGCCCCTAGCCCTGGGGCCAACGTCCTGACTTTC. Encoded protein: CASSARIREEAPSPGANVLTF.